The TCR beta chain under discussion was sequenced for a study of cytomegalovirus exposure and HLA in healthy donors. Whole-study results and caveats: Across HLA loci, a later analysis found differing TCR association rates, with DRB1 most and HLA-C fewest. With later analysis, a missense DCLRE1C variant became linked to TCR beta V- and J-gene trimming. Reports credit the classifier with highly specific, highly sensitive diagnosis of cytomegalovirus status.

Amplification used 60 Vbeta primers and 13 Jbeta primers. The table came from immunoSEQ multiplex PCR; TCRdb's copy has only in-frame clones and leaves some out. The sample has roughly 130,000 clones, roughly 74% seen once. Notes on this clone: Its specificity is not known.

Per germline, CDR1 SGHAT and CDR2 FQNNGV. The CDR3 length is 15 residues. J lost 6 bases, V lost 1 base, and 4 bases had no gene match. The rearrangement joins TRBV11-2 to TRBJ1-5; 9 bases fit TRBD1. This clonotype originated in a woman aged 45 to 65 in good health and CMV-seropositive. The sequenced sample consisted of PBMCs. The CDR3 spells CASSLGDRESQPQHF. The CDR3 region has the DNA TGTGCCAGCAGCTTAGGGGACAGGGAATCTCAGCCCCAGCATTTT.